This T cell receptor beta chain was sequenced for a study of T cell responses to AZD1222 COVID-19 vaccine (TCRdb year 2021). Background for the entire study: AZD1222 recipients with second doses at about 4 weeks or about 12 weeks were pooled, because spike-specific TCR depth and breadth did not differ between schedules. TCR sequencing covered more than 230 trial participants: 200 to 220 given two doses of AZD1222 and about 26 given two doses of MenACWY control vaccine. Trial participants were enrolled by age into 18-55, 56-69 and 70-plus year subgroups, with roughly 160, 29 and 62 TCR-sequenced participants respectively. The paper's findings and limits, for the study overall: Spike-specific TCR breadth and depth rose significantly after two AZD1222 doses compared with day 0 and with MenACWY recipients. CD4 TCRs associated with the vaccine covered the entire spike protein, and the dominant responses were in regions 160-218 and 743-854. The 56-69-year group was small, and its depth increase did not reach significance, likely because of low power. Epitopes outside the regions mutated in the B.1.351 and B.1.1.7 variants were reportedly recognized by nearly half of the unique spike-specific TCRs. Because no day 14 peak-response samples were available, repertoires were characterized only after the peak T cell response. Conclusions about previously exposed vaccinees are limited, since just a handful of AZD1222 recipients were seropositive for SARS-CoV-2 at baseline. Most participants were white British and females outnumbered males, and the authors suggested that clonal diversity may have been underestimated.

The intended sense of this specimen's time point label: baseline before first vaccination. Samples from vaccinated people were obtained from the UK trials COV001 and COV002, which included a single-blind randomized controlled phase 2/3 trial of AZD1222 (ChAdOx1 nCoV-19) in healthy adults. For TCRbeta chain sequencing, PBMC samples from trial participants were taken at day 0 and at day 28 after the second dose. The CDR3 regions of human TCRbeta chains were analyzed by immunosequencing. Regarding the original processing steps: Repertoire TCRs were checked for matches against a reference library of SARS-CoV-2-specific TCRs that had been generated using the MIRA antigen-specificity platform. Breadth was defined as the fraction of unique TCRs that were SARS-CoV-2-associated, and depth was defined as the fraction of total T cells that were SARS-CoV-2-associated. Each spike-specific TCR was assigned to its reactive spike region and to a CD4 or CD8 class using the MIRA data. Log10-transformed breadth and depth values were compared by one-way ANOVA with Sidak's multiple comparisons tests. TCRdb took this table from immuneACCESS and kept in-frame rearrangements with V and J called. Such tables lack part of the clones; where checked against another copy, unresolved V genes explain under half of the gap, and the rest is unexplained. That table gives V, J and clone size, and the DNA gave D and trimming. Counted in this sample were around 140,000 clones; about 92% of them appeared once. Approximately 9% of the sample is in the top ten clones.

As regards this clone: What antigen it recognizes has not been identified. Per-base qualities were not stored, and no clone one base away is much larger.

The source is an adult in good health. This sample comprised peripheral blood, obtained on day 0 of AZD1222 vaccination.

The CDR3 region reads CASSQDIRNTEAFF. At the DNA level, the sequence is TGTGCCAGCAGCCAAGATATCCGGAACACTGAAGCTTTCTTT. The sequence is built from TRBV3-1 (or the pseudogene TRBV3-2) and TRBJ1-1; the D segment cannot be called with confidence. CDR1 and CDR2 are read off the germline V gene (reference sequence) as LGHDT and YNNKEL. CDR3 length: 14 amino acids, cysteine to phenylalanine. CDR3 DNA is the only sequence kept; it has 42 bases, read in frame from the first base. V sheds 0 bases and J sheds 1 base, leaving 6 bases between their ends.